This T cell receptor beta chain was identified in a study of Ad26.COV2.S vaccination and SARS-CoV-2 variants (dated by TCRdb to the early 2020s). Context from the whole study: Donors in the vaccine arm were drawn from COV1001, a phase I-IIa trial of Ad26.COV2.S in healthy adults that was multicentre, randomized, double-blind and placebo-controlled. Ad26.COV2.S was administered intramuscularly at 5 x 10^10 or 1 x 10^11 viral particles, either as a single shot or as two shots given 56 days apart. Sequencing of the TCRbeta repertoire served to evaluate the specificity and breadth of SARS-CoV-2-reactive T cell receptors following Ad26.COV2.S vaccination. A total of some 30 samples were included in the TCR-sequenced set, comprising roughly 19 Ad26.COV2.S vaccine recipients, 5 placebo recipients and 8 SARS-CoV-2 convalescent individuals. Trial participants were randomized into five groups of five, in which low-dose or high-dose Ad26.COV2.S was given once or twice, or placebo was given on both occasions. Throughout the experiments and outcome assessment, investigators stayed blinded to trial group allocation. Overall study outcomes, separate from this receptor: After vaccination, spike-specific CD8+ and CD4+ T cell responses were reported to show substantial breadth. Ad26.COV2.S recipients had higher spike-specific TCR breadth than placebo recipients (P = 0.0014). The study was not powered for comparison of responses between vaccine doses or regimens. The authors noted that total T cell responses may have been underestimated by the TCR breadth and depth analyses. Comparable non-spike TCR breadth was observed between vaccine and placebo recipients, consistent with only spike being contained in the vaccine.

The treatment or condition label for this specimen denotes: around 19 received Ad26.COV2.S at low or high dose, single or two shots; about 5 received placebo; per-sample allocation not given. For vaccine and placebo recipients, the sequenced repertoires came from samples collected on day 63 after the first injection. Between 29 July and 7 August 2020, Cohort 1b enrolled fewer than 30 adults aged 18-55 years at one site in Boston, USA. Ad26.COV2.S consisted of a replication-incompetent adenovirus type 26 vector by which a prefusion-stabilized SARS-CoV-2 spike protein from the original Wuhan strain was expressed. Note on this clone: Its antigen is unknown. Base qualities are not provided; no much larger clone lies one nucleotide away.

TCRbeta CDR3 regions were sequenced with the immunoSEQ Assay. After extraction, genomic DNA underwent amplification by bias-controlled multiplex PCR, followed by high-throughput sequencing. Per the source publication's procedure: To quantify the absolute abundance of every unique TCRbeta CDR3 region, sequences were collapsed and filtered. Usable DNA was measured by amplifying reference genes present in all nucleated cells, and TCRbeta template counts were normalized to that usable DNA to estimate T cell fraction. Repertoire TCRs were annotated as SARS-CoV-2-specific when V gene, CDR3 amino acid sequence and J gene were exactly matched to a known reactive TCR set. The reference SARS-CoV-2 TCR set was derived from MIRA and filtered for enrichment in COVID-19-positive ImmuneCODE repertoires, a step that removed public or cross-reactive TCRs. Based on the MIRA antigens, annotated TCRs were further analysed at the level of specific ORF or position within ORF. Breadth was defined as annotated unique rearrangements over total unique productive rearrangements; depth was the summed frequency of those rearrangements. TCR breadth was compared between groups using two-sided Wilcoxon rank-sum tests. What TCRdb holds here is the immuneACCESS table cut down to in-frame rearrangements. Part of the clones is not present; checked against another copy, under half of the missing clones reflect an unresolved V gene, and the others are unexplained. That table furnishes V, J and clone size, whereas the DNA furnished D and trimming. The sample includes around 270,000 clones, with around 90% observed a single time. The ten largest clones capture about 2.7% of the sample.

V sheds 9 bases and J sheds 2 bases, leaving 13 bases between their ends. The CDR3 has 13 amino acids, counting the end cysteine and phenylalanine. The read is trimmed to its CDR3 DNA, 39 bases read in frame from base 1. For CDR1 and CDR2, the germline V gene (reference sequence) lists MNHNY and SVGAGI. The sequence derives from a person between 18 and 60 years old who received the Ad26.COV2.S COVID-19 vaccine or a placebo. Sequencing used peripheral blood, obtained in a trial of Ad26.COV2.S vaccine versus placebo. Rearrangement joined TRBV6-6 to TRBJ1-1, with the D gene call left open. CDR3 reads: CASRKFSNTEAFF. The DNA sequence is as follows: TGTGCCAGTAGGAAATTTAGTAACACTGAAGCTTTCTTT.